This T cell receptor (beta chain) was captured in a study of identical twins. V was pared by 7 bases and J by 3 bases, with 15 bases between. Germline V gives CDR1 DFQATT, CDR2 SNEGSKA (reference sequence). The CDR3 covers 13 residues. Healthy Caucasians were all of the donors. About this clonotype itself: As yet, its antigen is unknown.

General study results and limits: The same donors were not followed; conclusions instead depended on cross-sectional statistical analysis.

TCRdb itself ran the 5' RACE reads through MiXCR, one entry per CDR3 protein. Among roughly 490,000 distinct CDR3 sequences listed, roughly an eighth were seen once. These sequences were also reported in another study, on yellow fever vaccine responses in identical twins.

The specimen sequenced was CD4+ T cells sorted from blood. The chain links TRBV20-1 to TRBJ1-1, with TRBD1 as a possible D gene (6 bases). This TCR derives from a woman younger than 35 in good health. The CDR3 coding sequence is TGCAGTGGTCGGACCACAGGGTACACTGAAGCTTTCTTT. This encodes CSGRTTGYTEAFF.